One and the same sample provided the 28 T cell receptor beta chains below, sequenced in a study of blood T cells in healthy people across ages. The use of a sample-barcoded 5' primer and a J-beta primer mix characterized a second PCR of roughly 7 to 12 cycles. From the 5' RACE reads, TCRdb called clonotypes with MiXCR, one entry per CDR3 protein. Of some 1.4 million distinct CDR3 sequences listed, approximately 38% are singletons. Sample: blood. The receptor source for this set is a woman between 18 and 29 years old in good health.

This clonotype was found once. The CDR3 region has the DNA TGCAGCGTTGTTCGGGACTCTATACAGGTCGAGACCCAGTTCTTC. Translation gives CSVVRDSIQVETQFF. The rearrangement links TRBV29-1 to TRBJ2-1; tentative D call: TRBD2 (6 bases). The CDR3 is 15 amino acids. From germline, CDR1 is SQVTM and CDR2 ANQGSEA. V lost 4 bases, J lost 13 bases, and 26 bases lay in between.

The chain links TRBV29-1 to TRBJ1-1, with 12 bases aligning to TRBD1. Germline loops: CDR1 SQVTM, CDR2 ANQGSEA. The CDR3 length is 15 residues. V shed 7 bases and J 4 bases; nucleotides not matched to a gene: 10. The CDR3 nucleotides are TGCAGCGCAGAGACCGGGACAGGGGGCGGCACTGAAGCTTTCTTT. It translates to CSAETGTGGGTEAFF.

Only a few counts were recorded for this clonotype. The V call is TRBV12-5, the J call TRBJ1-5, with D unresolved. This CDR3 is built from 14 residues. Trimming cost V 2 bases and J 9 bases, with 14 bases left between them. The germline V gene has CDR1 LGHNT and CDR2 FRNRAP. The CDR3 loop reads CASGLYPGAVPQHF. CDR3 sequence (DNA): TGTGCTAGTGGTTTGTACCCTGGTGCCGTGCCCCAGCATTTT.

This clonotype has ten or more counts. V gene TRBV12-3 or TRBV12-4 combines with J gene TRBJ1-2, with a tentative D call TRBD1 (6 bases). The CDR3 extends over 12 amino acids. V lost 6 bases to trimming and J lost 7 bases, with 12 bases between them. CDR3 in amino acids: CASRPDRRGYTF. The CDR3 nucleotides read TGTGCCAGCAGACCCGACAGGCGTGGCTACACCTTC.

This clonotype was detected only a few times. A much larger clone differs by one base, so this may be a read error. V is TRBV27 and J is TRBJ1-2, with TRBD1 matching over 7 bases. The CDR3 is 12 residues long. CDR1 and CDR2 (germline): MNHEY, SMNVEV (reference sequence). V gave up 6 bases and J gave up 8 bases; unmatched junction bases: 6. The CDR3 spells CASRLTGKGYTF. The CDR3 DNA reads as TGTGCCAGCAGGCTGACAGGGAAGGGCTACACCTTC.

This chain joins TRBV6-5 and TRBJ2-4; weak D call: TRBD1 (5 bases). This CDR3 contains 15 residues. V was shortened by 5 bases and J by 0 bases, with 11 bases between the two germline ends. The germline CDR1 and CDR2 sequences are MNHEY and SVGAGI. The DNA for the CDR3 is TGTGCCAGCAGTCCCCTGGGGCTAGCCAAAAACATTCAGTACTTC. This codes for CASSPLGLAKNIQYF.

The chain is built from TRBV6-2 or TRBV6-3 and TRBJ2-7; a weak D match, TRBD2 (6 bases). This CDR3 contains 14 residues. Per the germline V gene, CDR1 is MNHEY and CDR2 is SVGEGT. V was shortened by 5 bases and J by 0 bases, with 11 bases between the two germline ends. CDR3 sequence reads: CASSIRGLSYEQYF. CDR3 DNA: TGTGCCAGCAGTATTAGGGGACTCTCCTACGAGCAGTACTTC.

J is TRBJ2-7 and V is TRBV11-2; TRBD2 agrees at 10 bases. The V gene's germline CDR1 is SGHAT and CDR2 FQNNGV. Trimming cost V 5 bases and J 7 bases; bases outside gene matches: 20. The CDR3 runs 18 residues. The CDR3 DNA follows: TGTGCCAGCAGCCGACCTCAAGAGCGGGGGGGCCTGGACAATGAGCAGTACTTC. Its translation is CASSRPQERGGLDNEQYF. The full variable domain, in which reference TRBV11-2 and TRBJ2-7 provide the parts outside the CDR3, is EAGVAQSPRYKIIEKRQSVAFWCNPISGHATLYWYQQILGQGPKLLIQFQNNGVVDDSQLPKDRFSAERLKGVDSTLKIQPAKLEDSAVYLCASSRPQERGGLDNEQYFGPGTRLTVT.

In its sample, this clonotype was seen a few times. The chain uses TRBV24-1 and TRBJ1-3; no clear D gene. Trimming removed 3 bases from V and 0 bases from J, with 11 bases in between. The germline CDR1 and CDR2 sequences are KGHDR and SFDVKD. CDR3 size: 16 residues. CDR3 protein: CATSDTGEGSGNTIYF. In DNA form, the CDR3 reads TGTGCCACCAGTGATACCGGAGAGGGCTCTGGAAACACCATATATTTT.

The CDR3: CASSFEGQINQPQHF. The CDR3 DNA reads as TGTGCCAGCAGCTTCGAGGGACAGATCAATCAGCCCCAGCATTTT. This chain joins TRBV4-2 and TRBJ1-5, with 7 bases aligning to TRBD1. The J segment lost 3 bases and the V segment lost 5 bases, leaving 7 bases of the junction unmatched. The V gene's germline CDR1 is LGHNA and CDR2 YNFKEQ. The CDR3 runs to 15 residues.

This chain joins TRBV6-1 and TRBJ1-1, with a weak D call TRBD1 (5 bases). Germline V lookup: CDR1 MNHNS, CDR2 SASEGT. The V end lost 3 bases, the J end lost 3 bases, and 14 bases lay between the germline ends. The length of the CDR3 is 15 residues. The CDR3 loop reads CASSDNGGGDTEAFF. The CDR3 DNA sequence: TGTGCCAGCAGTGATAATGGCGGGGGGGACACTGAAGCTTTCTTT.

The J gene is TRBJ2-1, the V gene TRBV12-3 or TRBV12-4; 7 nucleotides match TRBD2. The CDR3 is 14 amino acids. The V gene end was trimmed by 5 bases and the J gene end by 7 bases; junction bases not matched to a gene: 8. The CDR3 region is CASSVVREGNEQFF. CDR3 nucleotides: TGTGCCAGCAGTGTAGTTAGGGAGGGGAATGAGCAGTTCTTC.

The chain recombines TRBV7-2 with TRBJ2-7; D is tentatively TRBD1 or TRBD2 (6 bases each). This CDR3 is built from 15 residues. Trimming stripped 5 bases from V and 0 bases from J, with 14 bases between. The germline V gene encodes CDR1 SGHTA and CDR2 FQGNSA. The CDR3 here is CASSGGPGSSYEQYF. The CDR3 nucleotides are TGTGCCAGCAGCGGGGGGCCCGGAAGCTCCTACGAGCAGTACTTC.

The chain couples TRBV30 to TRBJ1-2; D gene uncertain. The CDR3 totals 13 residues. The V end was cut by 2 bases, the J end by 0 bases, with 7 bases between. CDR1 GTSNPN and CDR2 SVGIG come from the germline V gene (reference sequence). Here the CDR3 DNA reads TGTGCCTGGAGTCCCGGGACTAACTATGGCTACACCTTC. It is translated as CAWSPGTNYGYTF.

The sample holds a few counts of this clonotype. The chain recombines TRBV5-1 with TRBJ2-1; the D is unclear. CDR3 length: 18 amino acids. Trimming removed 0 bases from V and 0 bases from J, with 16 bases in between. Germline values: CDR1 SGHRS, CDR2 YFSETQ. CDR3 DNA: TGCGCCAGCAGCTTGGATGGGCAGGCTCTGAGCTCCTACAATGAGCAGTTCTTC. It specifies CASSLDGQALSSYNEQFF.

This chain connects TRBV7-8 to TRBJ2-1, with D perhaps TRBD1 (6 bases). The V gene's germline CDR1 is SGHVS and CDR2 FQNEAQ. Trimming took 5 bases from V and 10 from J, leaving 21 bases between them. This CDR3 comprises 15 residues. As DNA, the CDR3 is TGTGCCAGCAGCACGAGCAACAGGGTAACAAGAGAGCAGTTCTTC. Amino acid sequence: CASSTSNRVTREQFF.

V usage is TRBV27 and J usage is TRBJ2-5; D is unresolved. Deletions cut 3 bases from V and 11 bases from J, with 25 bases between. Germline CDR1 MNHEY, CDR2 SMNVEV (reference sequence). CDR3 length equals 16 residues. CDR3 bases: TGTGCCAGCAGTTTTAGGCTCCTAGAAGGGCCCAATGAGCAGTACTTC. It is translated as CASSFRLLEGPNEQYF.

The chain joins TRBV7-9 to TRBJ1-4; the match to TRBD1 covers 9 bases. V shed 1 base and J 5 bases; nucleotides not matched to a gene: 5. This CDR3 is built from 16 residues. Germline lookup yields CDR1 SEHNR and CDR2 FQNEAQ (reference sequence). DNA for the CDR3: TGTGCCAGCAGCTTAGGGCGCGGGACAGGGAATGAAAAACTGTTTTTT. It specifies CASSLGRGTGNEKLFF.

The chain uses TRBV10-3 and TRBJ2-3; 11 positions match TRBD2. V dropped 4 bases and J dropped 5; count of bases not matched to a gene: 8. This CDR3 contains 16 residues. In germline, CDR1 is ENHRY, CDR2 SYGVKD. DNA of the CDR3: TGTGCCATCAGTGGGTTAGCGGGGGGGTCTGGAGATACGCAGTATTTT. Translation: CAISGLAGGSGDTQYF.

This chain joins TRBV18 and TRBJ2-4; possibly TRBD2 for D (5 bases). The DNA matches TRBJ2-7 better at its end, which makes the J call doubtful. There are 21 residues in the CDR3. Germline CDR1 is KGHSH and CDR2 is LQKENI. Here the CDR3 DNA reads TGTGCCAGCTCACCCTCCAATGTGGGCAGGAACAAAGGGAAGCGGAACTACGAGCAGTACTTC. Protein sequence: CASSPSNVGRNKGKRNYEQYF.

About this clonotype: The CDR3 does not close with the conserved phenylalanine or tryptophan, likely indicating a read error. This chain connects TRBV29-1 to TRBJ1-2; TRBD1 matches 9 bases. The CDR3 loop spans 16 amino acids. The germline V gene has CDR1 SQVTM and CDR2 ANQGSEA. V was pared by 4 bases and J by 2 bases, with 11 bases of the junction left unmatched. In nucleotides, the CDR3 is TGCAGCGTTGGGGGTGGGGACAGGGTGAGAAACTATGGCTACACCGTC. This encodes CSVGGGDRVRNYGYTV.

The CDR3 nucleotides are TGTGCCAGCAATAAGGCCGGGACTAGCGGGAGTAGAGGCACCGGGGAGCTGTTTTTT. It encodes CASNKAGTSGSRGTGELFF. The chain joins TRBV27 to TRBJ2-2; 14 bases line up with TRBD2. Germline CDR1 is MNHEY and CDR2 is SMNVEV (reference sequence). This CDR3 contains 19 residues. The trim removed 7 bases at V and 4 bases at J, leaving 14 bases unmatched.

V gene TRBV20-1 combines with J gene TRBJ2-1, with D perhaps TRBD1 (7 bases). With the DNA end fitting TRBJ2-7 better, the J assignment may be wrong. This CDR3 contains 15 residues. Germline CDR1 and CDR2: DFQATT and SNEGSKA (reference sequence). The CDR3: CSARAGAGGYNEQYF. The CDR3 DNA is TGCAGTGCTAGAGCGGGGGCAGGGGGATACAATGAGCAGTACTTC.

This clonotype was counted between two and nine times. This sequence joins TRBV2 and TRBJ2-7; 9 nucleotides match TRBD1. The CDR3 is made up of 14 amino acids. The germline gives CDR1 SNHLY, CDR2 FYNNEI. V gave up 7 bases and J gave up 4 bases; unmatched junction bases: 8. The CDR3 nucleotides read TGTGCCAGCACCAGACAGGGGGTCTGGTACGAGCAGTACTTC. As protein: CASTRQGVWYEQYF.

The genes are TRBV27 and TRBJ2-5; TRBD2 matches 9 bases. Per the germline V gene, CDR1 is MNHEY and CDR2 is SMNVEV (reference sequence). The CDR3 is made up of 15 amino acids. The V and J ends lost 2 bases and 5 bases, in that order; junction bases with no gene match: 6. CDR3: CASSLLAGFSETQYF. CDR3 in DNA: TGTGCCAGCAGTTTACTAGCGGGGTTTTCGGAGACCCAGTACTTC.

CDR3 sequence (DNA): TGTGCCAGCAGTTACGATTCCAGCCGGGTCTCCTACGAGCAGTACTTC. Its translation: CASSYDSSRVSYEQYF. The chain recombines TRBV6-6 with TRBJ2-7; D is ambiguous. Trimming left V 2 bases short and J 0 bases short, with 14 bases between. Germline CDR1 is MNHNY and CDR2 is SVGAGI (reference sequence). CDR3 length equals 16 residues.

The chain links TRBV30 to TRBJ2-5, with a possible D match to TRBD1 (5 bases). Germline CDR1 is GTSNPN and CDR2 is SVGIG (reference sequence). Trimming removed 3 bases from V and 11 bases from J, with 22 bases in between. The CDR3 length is 14 residues. CDR3 amino acids: CAWSSRVVDNEQYF. CDR3 coding DNA: TGTGCCTGGAGCAGCAGGGTGGTGGACAATGAGCAGTACTTC.

The V and J genes are TRBV28 and TRBJ1-2; weak D call: TRBD1 (6 bases). Trimming shortened V by 3 bases and J by 7 bases, and 12 bases separated the two germline ends. Germline CDR1 is MDHEN and CDR2 is SYDVKM. The CDR3 has 13 residues. CDR3 loop: CASSFRGIPGYTF. The CDR3 DNA sequence: TGTGCCAGCAGTTTCAGGGGAATACCTGGCTACACCTTC.